This entry features one T cell receptor beta chain sequence. Source study methods: By means of reference gene primer amplification, nucleated cell counts were estimated. The protocol was immunoSEQ multiplex PCR, while the TCRdb copy is restricted to in-frame clones and leaves out a portion. Clone size and the V and J calls come from that table; the DNA yielded D and trimming. Of under 60,000 clones in the sample, over 65% were seen once. The length of the CDR3 is 16 residues. CDR1 and CDR2 (germline): SGHDN, FVKESK. Deletions cut 1 base from V and 7 bases from J, with 17 bases between. This entry comes from a study of blood T cell repertoires in COVID-19. Looking at the study overall: Acute and convalescent COVID-19 specimens originated in the United States, Italy and Spain. PBMCs, B-cell-depleted T cells, or T cells were the source of the cDNA or gDNA that made up the material.

The sequence derives from a human donor in a cohort sampled during active COVID-19. The genes are TRBV14 and TRBJ2-1; no firm D call. The sequencing sample was made of peripheral blood. The CDR3 DNA reads as TGTGCCAGCAGCCAAGGGGCAGGTCGATACAAAAATGAGCAGTTCTTC. It codes for CASSQGAGRYKNEQFF.